This TCR beta chain stems from a study of blood T cells in healthy people across ages. Whole-study findings and limits: Fewer expanded clones and more diversity marked long-lived versus aged donors.

Each donor gave ten milliliters of peripheral blood. In the case of this clonotype: Its antigen remains unknown.

For the second PCR, which ran for about 7 to 11 cycles, a sample-barcoded 5' primer and a J-beta primer mix were used. In TCRdb, the 5' RACE reads were re-called with MiXCR into one record per CDR3 protein. In the table there are roughly 700,000 distinct CDR3 sequences, approximately 30% of which are singletons. V lost 0 bases and J 7 bases, leaving 10 bases between the germline ends. Germline V gene data show CDR1 as DFQATT and CDR2 as SNEGSKA (reference sequence). The CDR3 is 13 amino acids. The sample consisted of blood. The sequence was collected from a woman over 75 in good health. The chain recombines TRBV20-1 with TRBJ2-1, with D possibly being TRBD2 (7 bases). The CDR3: CSAREGGVNEQFF. Here the CDR3 DNA reads TGCAGTGCTAGAGAAGGGGGGGTGAATGAGCAGTTCTTC.